The subject of this entry is one T cell receptor beta chain. The data were produced by immunoSEQ multiplex PCR, yet TCRdb's version contains in-frame clones alone and is incomplete. Of around 250,000 clones listed, 86% are singletons. With 0 bases removed from V and 3 bases from J, the gap between germline ends came to 9 bases. The CDR3 covers 15 residues. Per germline, CDR1 MGHRA and CDR2 YSYEKL. The data stem from a study of blood T cell repertoires in COVID-19. Study-level information: The United States, Italy and Spain were the sources of the acute and convalescent COVID-19 samples. From T cells, B-cell-depleted T cells, or PBMCs came the material, which was cDNA or gDNA.

The sequenced sample consisted of peripheral blood. The receptor was derived from a man older than 75 with acute or convalescent COVID-19. The V and J genes are TRBV4-1 and TRBJ1-5; D is perhaps TRBD1 (6 bases). CDR3 DNA sequence: TGCGCCAGCAGCCAAGACGGACAGCCCAATCAGCCCCAGCATTTT. Its protein is CASSQDGQPNQPQHF.